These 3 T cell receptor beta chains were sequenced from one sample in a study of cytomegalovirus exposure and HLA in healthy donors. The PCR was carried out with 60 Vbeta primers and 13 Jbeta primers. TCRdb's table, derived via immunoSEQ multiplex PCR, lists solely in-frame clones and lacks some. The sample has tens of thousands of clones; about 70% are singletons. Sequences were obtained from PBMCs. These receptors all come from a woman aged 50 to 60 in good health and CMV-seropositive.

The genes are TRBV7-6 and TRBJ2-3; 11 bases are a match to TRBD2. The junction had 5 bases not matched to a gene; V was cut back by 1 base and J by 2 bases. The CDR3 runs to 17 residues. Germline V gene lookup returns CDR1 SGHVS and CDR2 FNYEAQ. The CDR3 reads CASSLGLAGRLTDTQYF. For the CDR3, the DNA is TGTGCCAGCAGCTTAGGACTAGCGGGAAGGCTCACAGATACGCAGTATTTT.

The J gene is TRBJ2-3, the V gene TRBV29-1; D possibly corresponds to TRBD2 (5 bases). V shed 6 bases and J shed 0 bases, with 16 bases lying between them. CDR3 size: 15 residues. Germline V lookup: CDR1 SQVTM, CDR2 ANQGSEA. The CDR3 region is CSVAKAVLSTDTQYF. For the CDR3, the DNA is TGCAGCGTAGCAAAAGCGGTCCTAAGCACAGATACGCAGTATTTT.

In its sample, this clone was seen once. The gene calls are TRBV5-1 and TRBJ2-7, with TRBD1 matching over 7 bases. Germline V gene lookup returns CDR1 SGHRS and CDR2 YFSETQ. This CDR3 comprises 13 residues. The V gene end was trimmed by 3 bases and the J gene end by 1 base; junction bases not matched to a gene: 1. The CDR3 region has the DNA TGCGCCAGCAGCTCGACAGGGTCCTACGAGCAGTACTTC. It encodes CASSSTGSYEQYF.